Below are 31 T cell receptor beta chains sequenced from a single sample in a study of T cells after posttransplantation cyclophosphamide. Only in-frame clones appear in the TCRdb table, and some are missing; sequencing was by immunoSEQ multiplex PCR. The profile shows 17,000 or so clones, around 94% of them singletons. Treatment was busulfan-fludarabine conditioning, a marrow graft, and cyclophosphamide on days +3 and +4. The specimen comprised CD4+ T cells sorted from blood, sampled after allogeneic stem cell transplant with posttransplant cyclophosphamide. These TCRs come from a male patient aged 60 to 75 who received an allogeneic stem cell transplant from a related donor and was CMV-positive. Some T cells may possibly be graft donor cells.

The chain uses TRBV21-1 and TRBJ2-1; whether TRBD1, the table's D call, matches the DNA was not checked. TRBV21-1 is a listed pseudogene. The CDR3 spans 18 residues. The CDR3: CASRNGTGEGISYNEQFF. For the CDR3, the DNA is TGTGCCAGCAGAAATGGGACAGGCGAGGGGATCTCCTACAATGAGCAGTTCTTC.

The J gene is TRBJ1-2, the V gene TRBV11-2; 7 positions match TRBD1. V trimming: 5 bases; J trimming: 5 bases; junction bases outside the gene matches: 5. This CDR3 comprises 13 residues. Germline V gene data show CDR1 as SGHAT and CDR2 as FQNNGV. The CDR3 spells CASSVGQVYGYTF. Written as DNA, the CDR3 is TGTGCCAGCAGCGTCGGACAGGTTTATGGCTACACCTTC. Combining the CDR3 with reference TRBV11-2 and TRBJ1-2 gives the whole variable domain EAGVAQSPRYKIIEKRQSVAFWCNPISGHATLYWYQQILGQGPKLLIQFQNNGVVDDSQLPKDRFSAERLKGVDSTLKIQPAKLEDSAVYLCASSVGQVYGYTFGSGTRLTVV.

The chain has TRBV7-7 and TRBJ2-5; TRBD1 agrees at 7 bases. CDR1 SSHAT and CDR2 FNYEAQ come from the germline V gene (reference sequence). The CDR3 extends over 15 amino acids. The trim removed 2 bases at V and 1 base at J, leaving 4 bases unmatched. CDR3 nucleotides: TGTGCCAGCAGCTTATATTCAGGGGGCCAAGAGACCCAGTACTTC. Its protein is CASSLYSGGQETQYF.

The chain has TRBV7-3 and TRBJ2-3, with D unresolved. The CDR3 is 15 amino acids. The ends were cut back, 0 bases at V and 3 bases at J, with 10 bases in the middle. Looked up from germline, CDR1 is SGHTA and CDR2 is FQGTGA. The CDR3 bases are TGTGCCAGCAGCTTAACCCCAGTACAGACAGATACGCAGTATTTT. Translating gives CASSLTPVQTDTQYF.

The genes are TRBV2 and TRBJ2-4; no clear D gene. CDR3 size: 12 residues. CDR1 SNHLY and CDR2 FYNNEI come from the germline V gene. Trimming removed 3 bases from V and 7 bases from J, with 7 bases in between. The DNA of the CDR3 is TGTGCCAGCAGTGATCCCTCTAACATTCAGTACTTC. It codes for CASSDPSNIQYF.

In this sample, this clone turned up once. The chain combines TRBV6-5 with TRBJ2-1, with D perhaps matching TRBD2 (5 bases). This CDR3 is built from 14 residues. Germline CDR1 MNHEY, CDR2 SVGAGI. Between the trimmed V and J ends, which lost 6 bases and 4 bases, there was a span of 13 bases. The CDR3 bases are TGTGCCAGCAGGATTGGGCGGGCGTACAATGAGCAGTTCTTC. Amino acids: CASRIGRAYNEQFF.

The chain couples TRBV4-2 to TRBJ2-4; 7 positions match TRBD2. V shed 2 bases, J shed 4 bases, and the junction held 14 bases outside the gene matches. Germline V gene lookup returns CDR1 LGHNA and CDR2 YNFKEQ. The length of the CDR3 is 18 residues. CDR3 sequence reads: CASSQFKFGTTDKNIQYF. The CDR3 bases are TGTGCCAGCAGCCAATTTAAATTCGGGACTACCGATAAAAACATTCAGTACTTC.

In regard to this clone: A read error may account for a junction end that differs from germline. This sample includes further DNA sequences coding for the same CDR3. The J gene is TRBJ2-1, the V gene TRBV19, with 7 positions matching TRBD1. CDR1 LNHDA and CDR2 SQIVND come from the germline V gene (reference sequence). The CDR3 consists of 15 residues. In DNA form, the CDR3 reads TGTGCCAGTACCCCGACAGGGAATACCTACAATGAGCAATTCTTC. Protein: CASTPTGNTYNEQFF.

The chain links TRBV25-1 to TRBJ1-6, with D uncertain. CDR1 and CDR2 (germline): MGHDK, SYGVNS. The CDR3 is made up of 14 amino acids. Deletions cut 4 bases from V and 7 bases from J, with 11 bases between. The DNA for the CDR3 is TGTGCCAGCAGTGCCACCCCCGGGAATTCACCCCTCCACTTT. Residues: CASSATPGNSPLHF.

The chain has TRBV5-4 and TRBJ2-5; maybe TRBD1 (5 bases). V lost 0 bases to trimming and J lost 3 bases, with 15 bases between them. CDR1 is SGHNT and CDR2 is YYREEE in the germline V gene (reference sequence). CDR3 length: 16 residues. The CDR3 region has the DNA TGTGCCAGCAGCTTGGAAGTGTGGGGCTCCGAAGAGACCCAGTACTTC. Protein: CASSLEVWGSEETQYF.

This chain uses TRBV19 with TRBJ2-5, with D perhaps TRBD1 (6 bases). Germline V gene sequence: CDR1 LNHDA, CDR2 SQIVND (reference sequence). The CDR3 sequence is 14 residues long. V lost 4 bases to trimming and J lost 7 bases, with 16 bases between them. For the CDR3, the DNA is TGTGCCAGTAGTACCTTCACAGGGAGAGGGACCCAGTACTTC. It is translated as CASSTFTGRGTQYF.

The chain has TRBV15 and TRBJ1-2, with 7 nucleotides matching TRBD1. Germline V gene data show CDR1 as LNHNV and CDR2 as YYDKDF (reference sequence). V gave up 0 bases and J gave up 3 bases; unmatched junction bases: 10. This CDR3 region has 17 residues. Written as DNA, the CDR3 is TGTGCCACCAGCAGAGATCCAAGTCAGGGGGAAGACTATGGCTACACCTTC. It specifies CATSRDPSQGEDYGYTF.

V usage is TRBV6-5 and J usage is TRBJ2-3, with D possibly matching TRBD1 (6 bases). The CDR3 has 14 residues. V was cut by 7 bases and J by 4 bases, with 15 bases left in between. In germline, CDR1 is MNHEY, CDR2 SVGAGI. CDR3 loop: CASNRVSGADTQYF. CDR3 DNA: TGTGCCAGCAACCGTGTTTCAGGGGCAGATACGCAGTATTTT.

The V gene is TRBV19, the J gene TRBJ1-2, with 7 bases matching TRBD1. Germline lookup yields CDR1 LNHDA and CDR2 SQIVND (reference sequence). V was pared by 4 bases and J by 8 bases, with 16 bases of the junction left unmatched. There are 16 residues in the CDR3. CDR3 in amino acids: CASSTPLRGQTRGYTF. The CDR3 nucleotides are TGTGCCAGTAGTACCCCTTTAAGGGGGCAAACAAGAGGCTACACCTTC.

The chain is built from TRBV4-3 and TRBJ1-6; D is uncertain. Germline V gene sequence: CDR1 LGHNA, CDR2 YSLEER. V lost 0 bases, J lost 7 bases, and 16 bases lay in between. This CDR3 region has 17 residues. CDR3 protein: CASSQDTATTRNSPLHF. In DNA form, the CDR3 reads TGCGCCAGCAGCCAAGATACGGCCACTACGAGGAATTCACCCCTCCACTTT.

The sample holds one count of this clone. This chain uses TRBV28 with TRBJ1-4, with D possibly being TRBD1 (5 bases). The CDR3 totals 15 residues. Germline assignment: CDR1 MDHEN and CDR2 SYDVKM. Trimming stripped 5 bases from V and 3 bases from J, with 13 bases between. CDR3 DNA sequence: TGTGCCAGCAGTCCCCCCGGGGGGGCTAATGAAAAACTGTTTTTT. Its translation: CASSPPGGANEKLFF. The entire variable domain, with the rest obtained from reference TRBV28 and TRBJ1-4, is as follows: DVKVTQSSRYLVKRTGEKVFLECVQDMDHENMFWYRQDPGLGLRLIYFSYDVKMKEKGDIPEGYSVSREKKERFSLILESASTNQTSMYLCASSPPGGANEKLFFGSGTQLSVL.

The genes are TRBV6-1 and TRBJ2-3; TRBD1 might be the D (6 bases). This CDR3 is built from 14 residues. Per the germline V gene, CDR1 is MNHNS and CDR2 is SASEGT. Trimming took 3 bases from V and 2 from J, leaving 9 bases between them. The DNA for the CDR3 is TGTGCCAGCAGTGAGGGGACAACCACAGATACGCAGTATTTT. It encodes CASSEGTTTDTQYF.

This rearrangement joins TRBV29-1 to TRBJ1-1; 8 bases map to TRBD1. The CDR3 length is 14 residues. V lost 4 bases to trimming and J lost 10 bases; unmatched junction nucleotides: 14. Per germline, CDR1 SQVTM and CDR2 ANQGSEA. CDR3 amino acids: CSVGTETGAARAFF. The CDR3, as DNA: TGCAGCGTTGGAACCGAGACAGGGGCTGCCCGAGCTTTCTTT.

The chain couples TRBV2 to TRBJ1-2; no clear D gene. This CDR3 comprises 12 residues. The ends were cut back, 5 bases at V and 12 bases at J, with 16 bases in the middle. CDR1 is SNHLY and CDR2 is FYNNEI in the germline V gene. In DNA form, the CDR3 reads TGTGCCAGCAGTTTCTCCTACGGCGGGGACACCTTC. It translates to CASSFSYGGDTF.

The V call is TRBV6-6, the J call TRBJ1-6; 10 bases agree with TRBD1. The germline V gene has CDR1 MNHNY and CDR2 SVGAGI (reference sequence). The J segment lost 6 bases and the V segment lost 4 bases, leaving 3 bases of the junction unmatched. This CDR3 region has 15 residues. The CDR3 reads CASSSRQGANSPLHF. CDR3 nucleotides: TGTGCCAGCAGTTCCCGACAGGGGGCTAATTCACCCCTCCACTTT.

The V and J genes are TRBV28 and TRBJ1-1; TRBD1 is a possible D gene (6 bases). Germline values: CDR1 MDHEN, CDR2 SYDVKM. V lost 7 bases to trimming and J lost 7 bases, with 22 bases between them. The CDR3 is 15 residues long. The CDR3 bases are TGTGCCAGCAACCGCGAGGGGGGGGCTAGAGATGAAGCTTTCTTT. Translated: CASNREGGARDEAFF.

This clone was seen a few times. The V call is TRBV11-3, the J call TRBJ2-5, with D perhaps matching TRBD2 (6 bases). V dropped 3 bases and J dropped 3 bases, with 14 bases sitting between them. CDR1 and CDR2 (germline): SGHNT, YENEEA. The CDR3 runs to 15 residues. The CDR3 sequence is CASSLEGTPEETQYF. CDR3 in DNA: TGTGCCAGCAGCTTGGAGGGGACCCCGGAAGAGACCCAGTACTTC.

The V gene is TRBV7-8, the J gene TRBJ2-3, with 7 bases fitting TRBD1. The germline CDR1 and CDR2 sequences are SGHVS and FQNEAQ. CDR3 length: 15 residues. With V trimmed by 2 bases and J by 4 bases, 6 bases remained unmatched. CDR3 nucleotides: TGTGCCAGCAGCTTACAGGGGGTGGTCGCAGATACGCAGTATTTT. Translating it yields CASSLQGVVADTQYF.

The rearrangement joins TRBV6-5 to TRBJ1-1, with 7 positions matching TRBD1. V shed 5 bases, J shed 6 bases, and the junction held 6 bases outside the gene matches. This CDR3 spans 13 amino acids. Per germline, CDR1 MNHEY and CDR2 SVGAGI. The CDR3 reads CASSAQQGSEAFF. The CDR3 nucleotides read TGTGCCAGCAGTGCTCAACAGGGGTCTGAAGCTTTCTTT.

The chain is built from TRBV4-3 and TRBJ2-1, with 10 bases matching TRBD1. With 0 bases clipped from V and 6 bases from J, the junction kept 8 bases outside the gene matches. This CDR3 is built from 17 residues. Germline CDR1 LGHNA, CDR2 YSLEER. The CDR3 DNA reads as TGCGCCAGCAGCCAAGACCCTCGGGACAGGGGTGTCAATGAGCAGTTCTTC. This translates into CASSQDPRDRGVNEQFF.

This rearrangement joins TRBV7-9 to TRBJ1-6; D unresolved. V was pared by 4 bases and J by 9 bases, with 4 bases between. The germline gives CDR1 SEHNR, CDR2 FQNEAQ (reference sequence). The CDR3 has 11 amino acids. In nucleotides, the CDR3 is TGTGCCAGCAGCTCCTTTTCACCCCTCCACTTT. Its translation is CASSSFSPLHF.

The CDR3 here is CASSPSGALSYNEQFF. The CDR3 DNA reads TGTGCCAGCAGCCCTAGCGGGGCACTCTCCTACAATGAGCAGTTCTTC. The chain joins TRBV7-3 to TRBJ2-1; TRBD2 matches at 9 bases. V dropped 5 bases and J dropped 0; count of bases not matched to a gene: 5. The CDR3 covers 16 residues. Germline V gene data show CDR1 as SGHTA and CDR2 as FQGTGA.

This chain uses TRBV7-9 with TRBJ1-2; 7 bases align to TRBD1. Germline V gene lookup returns CDR1 SEHNR and CDR2 FQNEAQ (reference sequence). The CDR3 contains 12 residues. The V segment lost 5 bases and the J segment 4 bases; nucleotides outside the gene matches: 1. CDR3 residues: CASSRQGYGYTF. DNA of the CDR3: TGTGCCAGCAGCCGACAGGGCTATGGCTACACCTTC.

V and J are TRBV19 and TRBJ1-1; a possible D gene is TRBD1 (6 bases). The CDR3 totals 17 residues. Germline V gene lookup returns CDR1 LNHDA and CDR2 SQIVND (reference sequence). Trimming shortened V by 3 bases and J by 1 base, and 18 bases separated the two germline ends. CDR3 sequence (DNA): TGTGCCAGTAGTATTCCTCCGAGGACAGCCTGGAACACTGAAGCTTTCTTT. Amino acid sequence: CASSIPPRTAWNTEAFF.

The CDR3 protein is CASSFGLAGGRETQYF. CDR3 DNA: TGTGCCAGTAGTTTTGGACTAGCGGGGGGGAGAGAGACCCAGTACTTC. The chain is built from TRBV19 and TRBJ2-5; TRBD2 matches at 15 bases. The germline V gene encodes CDR1 LNHDA and CDR2 SQIVND (reference sequence). This CDR3 is 16 amino acids long. After removal of 5 bases from V and 4 bases from J, the junction contained 5 bases not matched to a gene.

The chain carries TRBV7-9 and TRBJ1-2; the D gene is possibly TRBD1 (6 bases). The CDR3 consists of 14 residues. Germline V gene sequence: CDR1 SEHNR, CDR2 FQNEAQ (reference sequence). Trimming pared 1 base from V and 5 bases from J, leaving 11 bases between. In DNA, the CDR3 is TGTGCCAGCAGCTTAGGGACAGTAAGTTATGGCTACACCTTC. Its protein is CASSLGTVSYGYTF.